This T cell receptor beta chain was retrieved from a study of control samples from healthy donors and cancer patients. The CDR3 sequence is 12 residues long. Trimming removed 2 bases from V and 6 bases from J, with 7 bases in between. CDR1 and CDR2 (germline): SGHVS, FQNEAQ. Clones were sequenced by immunoSEQ multiplex PCR, and TCRdb holds only the in-frame ones, with some missing. The table shows under 200,000 clones, with 91% occurring only once. The rearrangement uses TRBV7-8 and TRBJ1-2; D is uncertain. The source of this sequence is a woman under 40 in good health. The sequenced material came from blood. The CDR3 DNA sequence: TGTGCCAGCAGCTTATCGCAGGATGGCTACACCTTC. This translates into CASSLSQDGYTF.